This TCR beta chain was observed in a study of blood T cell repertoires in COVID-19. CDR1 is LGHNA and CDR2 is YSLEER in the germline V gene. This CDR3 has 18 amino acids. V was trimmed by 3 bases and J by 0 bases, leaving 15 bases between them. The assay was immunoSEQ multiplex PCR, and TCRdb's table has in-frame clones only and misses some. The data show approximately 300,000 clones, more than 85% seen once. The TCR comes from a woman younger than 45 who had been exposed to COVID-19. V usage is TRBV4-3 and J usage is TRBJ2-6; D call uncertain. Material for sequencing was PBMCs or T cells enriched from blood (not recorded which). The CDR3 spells CASSHLYLASSGANVLTF. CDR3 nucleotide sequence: TGCGCCAGCAGCCACCTATACCTTGCTAGCTCTGGGGCCAACGTCCTGACTTTC.